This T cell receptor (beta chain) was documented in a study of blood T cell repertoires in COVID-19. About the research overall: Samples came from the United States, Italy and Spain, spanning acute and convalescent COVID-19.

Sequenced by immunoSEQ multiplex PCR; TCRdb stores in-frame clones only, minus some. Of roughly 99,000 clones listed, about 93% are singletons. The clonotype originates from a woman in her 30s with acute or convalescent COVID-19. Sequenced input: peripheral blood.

The CDR3 sequence is CASSIGGDEQYF. The CDR3 DNA reads TGTGCCAGCAGCATCGGAGGAGACGAGCAGTACTTC. V gene TRBV4-2 combines with J gene TRBJ2-7; D may be TRBD2 (5 bases). The V end was cut by 5 bases, the J end by 5 bases, with 10 bases between. The CDR3 contains 12 residues. Germline V gene sequence: CDR1 LGHNA, CDR2 YNFKEQ.